This TCR beta chain originates from a study of blood T cells in healthy people across ages. This CDR3 spans 16 amino acids. Per the germline V gene, CDR1 is MNHNY and CDR2 is SVGAGI (reference sequence). The V segment lost 3 bases and the J segment 3 bases; nucleotides outside the gene matches: 8. A sample-barcoded 5' primer and a J-beta primer mix were used in a second PCR of roughly 7 to 12 cycles. One entry per CDR3 protein, called by TCRdb with MiXCR from the 5' RACE reads. The sample holds 730,000 or so distinct CDR3 sequences, around 43% seen once. Specimen: blood. V gene TRBV6-6 combines with J gene TRBJ1-5; TRBD1 agrees at 7 bases. This TCR was sampled from an elderly man in good health. DNA for the CDR3: TGTGCCAGCAGTTATAGGGGGCAGGGTTCCAATCAGCCCCAGCATTTT. Protein: CASSYRGQGSNQPQHF.